This T cell receptor (beta chain) was retrieved from a study of T cell clones after liver transplantation. Study-level background: TCRbeta sequencing after a pre-transplant mixed lymphocyte reaction identified graft-donor-reactive clones, later tracked in post-transplant blood. Pre-transplant mixed lymphocyte reactions yielded third-party-reactive TCRbeta sequences as comparators for graft-donor-reactive sequences. Until 12-24 months post-transplant, subjects got standard immunosuppression and no induction.

V was shortened by 0 bases and J by 9 bases, with 13 bases between the two germline ends. From germline, CDR1 is SGHDN and CDR2 FVKESK. This CDR3 comprises 14 residues. Findings and caveats of the study: Graft donor-reactive T cells possibly entered the graft instead of undergoing deletion.

The method was immunoSEQ multiplex PCR; TCRdb's version includes in-frame clones alone and lacks a portion of them. The table shows approximately 100,000 clones, with approximately 78% occurring only once. About this clone itself: As yet, its antigen is unknown.

The V gene is TRBV14, the J gene TRBJ2-3; tentatively, D is TRBD2 (5 bases). This TCR came from a human donor who received a liver transplant. Sequencing used CD4+ T cells from blood, obtained before liver transplant. Here the CDR3 DNA reads TGTGCCAGCAGCCAAGACTCGACTACCCAGACGCAGTATTTT. This translates into CASSQDSTTQTQYF.